This passage covers 16 T cell receptor beta chains from one sample sequenced in a study of glioma-infiltrating T cells after dendritic cell vaccination. Time point: after dendritic cell vaccination, including at tumor progression/relapse. TCRdb's copy holds only in-frame clones and misses some; the assay was immunoSEQ multiplex PCR. The data contain 99,000 or so clones, 65% to 85% of them singletons. The sample in question was blood, obtained after dendritic cell vaccination. These receptors were collected from a human donor with glioblastoma.

V gene TRBV5-1 combines with J gene TRBJ1-2, with D perhaps TRBD1 (6 bases). Germline loops: CDR1 SGHRS, CDR2 YFSETQ. V was pared by 0 bases and J by 7 bases, with 10 bases between. This CDR3 has 13 amino acids. CDR3 loop: CASSLETGFGYTF. The CDR3, as DNA: TGCGCCAGCAGCTTGGAAACAGGGTTTGGCTACACCTTC.

The table lists this clone with a count of one. The chain carries TRBV6-1 and TRBJ1-2; 7 bases fit TRBD1. CDR1 is MNHNS and CDR2 is SASEGT in the germline V gene. J gave up 4 bases and V 6 bases, and 8 bases lay outside the gene matches. The CDR3 is 14 amino acids. This chain's CDR3 is CASRVGTALYGYTF. The CDR3 nucleotides read TGTGCCAGCAGAGTAGGGACAGCACTCTATGGCTACACCTTC.

This chain connects TRBV5-6 to TRBJ2-7; D may be TRBD1 (6 bases). V dropped 3 bases and J dropped 0 bases, with 10 bases sitting between them. Germline CDR1 SGHDT, CDR2 YYEEEE. The CDR3 is 14 residues long. The CDR3 loop is CASSYGDISYEQYF. CDR3 bases: TGTGCCAGCAGCTACGGGGACATCTCCTACGAGCAGTACTTC.

The chain employs TRBV27 and TRBJ1-2; maybe TRBD1 (6 bases). Germline assignment: CDR1 MNHEY and CDR2 SMNVEV (reference sequence). The ends were cut back, 7 bases at V and 5 bases at J, with 14 bases in the middle. CDR3 length: 13 amino acids. The CDR3 bases are TGTGCCAGCACCCGGGGAGGGGGGTATGGCTACACCTTC. Encoded protein: CASTRGGGYGYTF.

This chain joins TRBV29-1 and TRBJ2-1; no clear D gene. CDR1 SQVTM and CDR2 ANQGSEA come from the germline V gene. This CDR3 is 9 amino acids long. With 3 bases removed from V and 8 bases from J, the gap between germline ends came to 2 bases. The CDR3 bases are TGCAGCGTTGACTATGAGCAGTTCTTC. It yields the protein CSVDYEQFF.

This clone was detected only once. The chain combines TRBV28 with TRBJ2-7; tentatively, D is TRBD2 (12 bases). This CDR3 has 19 amino acids. Trimming shortened V by 7 bases and J by 1 base, and 29 bases separated the two germline ends. Looked up from germline, CDR1 is MDHEN and CDR2 is SYDVKM. CDR3 bases: TGTGCCAGCAACTTCGGGGACAGGGGGACTAGCGGGCGTTCCTACGAGCAGTACTTC. Protein: CASNFGDRGTSGRSYEQYF.

The V and J genes are TRBV10-1 and TRBJ2-3; 9 nucleotides match TRBD1. The germline V gene has CDR1 WNHNN and CDR2 SYGVQD (reference sequence). The CDR3 has 14 amino acids. V lost 7 bases to trimming and J lost 7 bases; unmatched junction nucleotides: 9. The DNA of the CDR3 is TGCGCCAGCACCCCGGGACAGGGAGTAAATACGCAGTATTTT. Its translation is CASTPGQGVNTQYF.

The rearrangement uses TRBV4-1 and TRBJ2-3; TRBD1 agrees at 12 bases. V lost 4 bases to trimming and J lost 5 bases; unmatched junction nucleotides: 16. This CDR3 contains 19 residues. Germline loops: CDR1 MGHRA, CDR2 YSYEKL. The CDR3 coding sequence is TGCGCCAGCAGCCGAGACTCGGGGAGGGACAGGGGGCTAATAGATACGCAGTATTTT. Its translation is CASSRDSGRDRGLIDTQYF.

The chain combines TRBV15 with TRBJ2-1, with 8 bases aligning to TRBD2. Germline CDR1 and CDR2: LNHNV and YYDKDF (reference sequence). The CDR3 length is 14 residues. J lost 8 bases, V lost 2 bases, and 5 bases had no gene match. The CDR3 region has the DNA TGTGCCACCAGCAGATTCGGGGGGGTCTATGAGCAGTTCTTC. It is translated as CATSRFGGVYEQFF.

The table lists this clone with a count of one. The chain has TRBV5-1 and TRBJ2-5; TRBD2 agrees at 8 bases. The CDR3 is 15 residues long. CDR1 and CDR2 from the germline V gene are SGHRS and YFSETQ. V shed 2 bases, J shed 2 bases, and the junction held 5 bases outside the gene matches. Written as DNA, the CDR3 is TGCGCCAGCAGCTTTTCCGGGACTAGACAAGAGACCCAGTACTTC. Residues: CASSFSGTRQETQYF.

The rearrangement links TRBV2 to TRBJ2-7, with 7 bases identical to TRBD2. Germline-derived CDR1 and CDR2 are SNHLY and FYNNEI. After removal of 0 bases from V and 4 bases from J, the junction contained 9 bases not matched to a gene. CDR3 length: 16 amino acids. CDR3 region: CASSEALAAMQYEQYF. The CDR3, as DNA: TGTGCCAGCAGTGAAGCGCTAGCGGCGATGCAGTACGAGCAGTACTTC.

The chain couples TRBV30 to TRBJ2-1; 7 nucleotides match TRBD2. V lost 6 bases and J lost 5; bases outside the gene matches: 10. Germline CDR1 and CDR2: GTSNPN and SVGIG (reference sequence). The CDR3 spans 14 residues. The CDR3 coding sequence is TGTGCCTGTCAGTGGGGAGCGGGGAACAATGAGCAGTTCTTC. Protein product: CACQWGAGNNEQFF.

This clone was seen just once. The chain employs TRBV9 and TRBJ1-2, with D perhaps matching TRBD1 (5 bases). CDR1 and CDR2 from the germline V gene are SGDLS and YYNGEE. The V gene lost 0 bases and the J gene lost 5 bases, with 14 bases spanning the gap. The CDR3 extends over 15 amino acids. CDR3 nucleotide sequence: TGTGCCAGCAGCGTAGACAATGAGGGACTGTATGGCTACACCTTC. Translating gives CASSVDNEGLYGYTF. Drawing the rest from reference TRBV9 and TRBJ1-2, the complete variable domain is DSGVTQTPKHLITATGQRVTLRCSPRSGDLSVYWYQQSLDQGLQFLIQYYNGEERAKGNILERFSAQQFPDLHSELNLSSLELGDSALYFCASSVDNEGLYGYTFGSGTRLTVV.

The V and J genes are TRBV15 and TRBJ2-3; D is uncertain. V lost 0 bases and J 2 bases, leaving 15 bases between the germline ends. Germline V gene lookup returns CDR1 LNHNV and CDR2 YYDKDF (reference sequence). This CDR3 is built from 17 residues. In DNA, the CDR3 is TGTGCCACCAGCAGAGATCTACCGGGTGCGAACACAGATACGCAGTATTTT. As protein: CATSRDLPGANTDTQYF.

DNA for the CDR3: TGTGCCAGCAGCGCAACAGGGGACCTCCAAGAGACCCAGTACTTC. Translation gives CASSATGDLQETQYF. The genes are TRBV25-1 and TRBJ2-5, with TRBD1 matching over 7 bases. There are 15 residues in the CDR3. The germline V gene has CDR1 MGHDK and CDR2 SYGVNS. The ends lost 6 bases at V and 1 base at J; junction bases unmatched: 8.

The chain has TRBV30 and TRBJ2-2; D is uncertain. Germline-derived CDR1 and CDR2 are GTSNPN and SVGIG (reference sequence). The CDR3 sequence is 13 residues long. V was cut by 5 bases and J by 7 bases, with 14 bases left in between. This chain's CDR3 is CAWASWAGGELFF. For the CDR3, the DNA is TGTGCCTGGGCCTCTTGGGCAGGCGGGGAGCTGTTTTTT. Filled out from reference TRBV30 and TRBJ2-2, the complete variable domain reads SQTIHQWPATLVQPVGSPLSLECTVEGTSNPNLYWYRQAAGRGLQLLFYSVGIGQISSEVPQNLSASRPQDRQFILSSKKLLLSDSGFYLCAWASWAGGELFFGEGSRLTVL.